These T cell receptor beta chains were read from a single sample in a study of PD-L1 blockade in urothelial cancer. Here immunoSEQ multiplex PCR was the method, and the copy in TCRdb shows in-frame clones only, minus some. Of under 60,000 clones detected, approximately 86% appear once; the ten largest clones hold roughly a tenth. The sequencing used PBMCs, collected around atezolizumab (anti-PD-L1) treatment. The origin of the receptors is a man aged 55 to 70 with urothelial cancer. CDR3s include the opening cysteine and the closing phenylalanine or tryptophan. A D gene is named only where the DNA matches it firmly. Size values are once, few and many counts, or a class for expanded clones, and some rows have none.

j_call v_call clone_size d_call cdr3_aa cdr3_nt
TRBJ2-7 TRBV5-4 NA TRBD2 CASSIAGFTYEQYF TGTGCCAGCAGCATAGCGGGCTTCACCTACGAGCAGTACTTC
TRBJ2-7 TRBV25-1 NA TRBD1 CASSEYTGDDEQYF TGTGCCAGCAGTGAATACACAGGGGACGACGAGCAGTACTTC
TRBJ1-5 TRBV4-1 once NA CASSPQTRQLYSNQPQHF TGCGCCAGCAGCCCACAGACCAGACAGCTCTATAGCAATCAGCCCCAGCATTTT
TRBJ2-5 TRBV4-1 NA TRBD2 CASSQGGGLSETQYF TGCGCCAGCAGCCAAGGGGGAGGGCTGAGTGAGACCCAGTACTTC
TRBJ2-3 TRBV30 NA TRBD2 CAWTTSGGATDTQYF TGTGCCTGGACGACTAGCGGGGGGGCCACAGATACGCAGTATTTT
TRBJ2-2 TRBV11-3 NA TRBD2 CASSLVLAGGSTGELFF TGTGCCAGCAGCTTAGTATTGGCGGGGGGATCCACCGGGGAGCTGTTTTTT
TRBJ2-7 TRBV2 NA TRBD1 CASSEGDRPLYEQYF TGTGCCAGCAGTGAAGGGGACAGGCCCCTCTACGAGCAGTACTTC
TRBJ2-1 TRBV30 NA NA CAWSVSGVQFF TGTGCCTGGAGTGTCTCCGGTGTGCAGTTCTTC
TRBJ1-3 TRBV9 NA NA CASSFYPGNTIYF TGTGCCAGCAGCTTCTACCCTGGAAACACCATATATTTT
TRBJ2-2 TRBV5-6 NA NA CASSLATGTGELFF TGTGCCAGCAGCTTGGCAACAGGTACCGGGGAGCTGTTTTTT
TRBJ1-4 TRBV30 NA TRBD1 CAWSPGDRVYEKLFF TGTGCCTGGAGTCCAGGGGACAGGGTATACGAAAAACTGTTTTTT
TRBJ1-4 TRBV28 NA NA CASSPPSGGGEKLFF TGTGCCAGCAGTCCCCCGAGCGGGGGCGGTGAAAAACTGTTTTTT
TRBJ1-5 TRBV6-1 NA NA CASSPVYGSNQPQHF TGTGCCAGCAGTCCTGTTTACGGGAGCAATCAGCCCCAGCATTTT
TRBJ2-5 TRBV2 NA NA CASCGQIQETQYF TGTGCCAGCTGTGGACAGATCCAAGAGACCCAGTACTTC
TRBJ1-2 TRBV11-2 NA NA CASTTGTPYGYTF TGTGCCAGCACCACCGGGACACCTTATGGCTACACCTTC
TRBJ1-3 TRBV4-3 NA NA CASSHSAENSRNTIYF TGCGCCAGCAGCCACTCGGCGGAAAATAGCAGAAACACCATATATTTT
TRBJ2-5 TRBV29-1 NA TRBD1 CSVDGTVRQETQYF TGCAGCGTGGATGGGACAGTTCGACAAGAGACCCAGTACTTC
TRBJ1-3 TRBV11-3 NA NA CASSLYGSISGNTIYF TGTGCCAGCAGCTTATACGGGAGCATCTCTGGAAACACCATATATTTT
TRBJ1-2 TRBV18 NA NA CASSPSGQLYGYTF TGTGCCAGCTCACCTAGTGGACAGTTATATGGCTACACCTTC
TRBJ2-5 TRBV11-2 NA TRBD2 CASSLGARGGQETQYF TGTGCCAGCAGCTTAGGTGCGCGGGGGGGCCAAGAGACCCAGTACTTC
TRBJ2-1 TRBV7-9 NA NA CASRSDRIEQFF TGTGCCAGCAGGTCCGACAGAATTGAGCAGTTCTTC
TRBJ1-2 TRBV7-9 NA TRBD1 CASSTYRGTIGYTF TGTGCCAGCAGTACTTACAGGGGAACTATAGGCTACACCTTC
TRBJ1-2 TRBV5-4 NA TRBD1 CASSLGGTGNYGYTF TGTGCCAGCAGCTTGGGGGGGACAGGGAACTATGGCTACACCTTC
TRBJ1-5 TRBV5-8 few NA CASSLAQRRQHF TGTGCCAGCAGCTTGGCACAGAGAAGACAGCATTTT
TRBJ1-4 TRBV10-3 NA NA CAISGSGGANEKLFF TGTGCCATCAGTGGATCGGGGGGGGCTAATGAAAAACTGTTTTTT
TRBJ1-1 TRBV25-1 NA TRBD1 CASTAGGPGAEAFF TGTGCCAGCACCGCAGGGGGGCCTGGGGCTGAAGCTTTCTTT
TRBJ2-1 TRBV27 NA TRBD1 CASREQGARANEQFF TGTGCCAGCAGGGAACAGGGGGCCCGAGCCAATGAGCAGTTCTTC